This T cell receptor (beta chain) was found in a study of blood T cell repertoires in COVID-19. Only one count was recorded for this clone. Repertoires were generated with immunoSEQ multiplex PCR, while TCRdb's copy carries only in-frame clones and drops some. This table holds about 110,000 clones, about four fifths found once. The J segment lost 10 bases and the V segment lost 3 bases, leaving 1 base of the junction unmatched. The germline CDR1 and CDR2 sequences are MNHEY and SMNVEV (reference sequence). The CDR3 covers 12 residues. This receptor was identified in a woman between 70 and 85 years old with acute or convalescent COVID-19. The chain recombines TRBV27 with TRBJ1-4, with TRBD1 identical over 8 bases. The sample comprised peripheral blood. CDR3 in amino acids: CASSFQGAKLFF. The CDR3 DNA sequence: TGTGCCAGCAGTTTCCAGGGGGCAAAACTGTTTTTT.